Each of the 28 T cell receptor beta chains below was sequenced from the same sample in a study of blood T cell repertoires in COVID-19. Here immunoSEQ multiplex PCR was the method, and the copy in TCRdb shows in-frame clones only, minus some. This sample has about 120,000 clones, with 70% to 90% found just once. The material sequenced was peripheral blood. These receptor sequences come from a man between 60 and 75 years old with acute or convalescent COVID-19.

The V and J genes are TRBV18 and TRBJ2-1; 8 bases match TRBD1. V shed 3 bases, J shed 9 bases, and the junction held 10 bases outside the gene matches. The CDR3 extends over 15 amino acids. CDR1 is KGHSH and CDR2 is LQKENI in the germline V gene. In nucleotides, the CDR3 is TGTGCCAGCTCACCCGAGCAGGGGGCATCGGGTGAGCAGTTCTTC. Translation: CASSPEQGASGEQFF. Supplemented by reference TRBV18 and TRBJ2-1, the full variable domain reads NAGVMQNPRHLVRRRGQEARLRCSPMKGHSHVYWYRQLPEEGLKFMVYLQKENIIDESGMPKERFSAEFPKEGPSILRIQQVVRGDSAAYFCASSPEQGASGEQFFGPGTRLTVL.

This sequence joins TRBV4-3 and TRBJ1-1, with 11 nucleotides matching TRBD1. The germline gives CDR1 LGHNA, CDR2 YSLEER. The CDR3 is 18 residues long. V trimming: 4 bases; J trimming: 5 bases; junction bases outside the gene matches: 15. The CDR3 here is CASSLTIPLDRGLTEAFF. As DNA, the CDR3 is TGCGCCAGCAGCCTCACTATTCCTTTGGACAGGGGGCTGACTGAAGCTTTCTTT.

The DNA for the CDR3 is TGTGCCAGCAGTTCGGAGGGGATAGCTTTCTTT. Protein: CASSSEGIAFF. The chain combines TRBV28 with TRBJ1-1, with TRBD1 as a possible D gene (5 bases). Germline values: CDR1 MDHEN, CDR2 SYDVKM. CDR3 length: 11 amino acids. Trimming left V 4 bases short and J 10 bases short, with 10 bases between. Full variable domain (rest looked up from reference TRBV28 and TRBJ1-1): DVKVTQSSRYLVKRTGEKVFLECVQDMDHENMFWYRQDPGLGLRLIYFSYDVKMKEKGDIPEGYSVSREKKERFSLILESASTNQTSMYLCASSSEGIAFFGQGTRLTVV.

In this sample, this clone turned up a few times. This sequence joins TRBV6-5 and TRBJ2-7; 10 bases are a match to TRBD1. Germline V gene sequence: CDR1 MNHEY, CDR2 SVGAGI. CDR3 length: 13 residues. V was clipped by 6 bases and J by 6 bases; unmatched bases: 5. In DNA, the CDR3 is TGTGCCAGCAGGGCCCGGACAGGGGGCGAGCAGTACTTC. Protein product: CASRARTGGEQYF.

The rearrangement links TRBV18 to TRBJ1-1; D call uncertain. V shed 1 base and J shed 1 base, with 10 bases lying between them. This CDR3 contains 15 residues. CDR1 and CDR2 (germline): KGHSH, LQKENI. The CDR3 reads CASSPRTSQNTEAFF. CDR3 in DNA: TGTGCCAGCTCACCACGAACTTCCCAGAACACTGAAGCTTTCTTT.

The gene calls are TRBV5-6 and TRBJ2-1; TRBD2 matches at 7 bases. The trim removed 2 bases at V and 4 bases at J, leaving 3 bases unmatched. The CDR3 is 14 residues long. Per the germline V gene, CDR1 is SGHDT and CDR2 is YYEEEE. CDR3 sequence: CASSFLAVYNEQFF. The DNA of the CDR3 is TGTGCCAGCAGCTTTCTAGCGGTGTACAATGAGCAGTTCTTC.

The J gene is TRBJ2-7, the V gene TRBV7-8, with a weak D call TRBD2 (6 bases). CDR1 SGHVS and CDR2 FQNEAQ come from the germline V gene. Trimming shortened V by 1 base and J by 6 bases, and 13 bases separated the two germline ends. The CDR3 has 14 amino acids. CDR3 loop: CASSLGGEKGEQYF. The CDR3 nucleotides read TGTGCCAGCAGCTTAGGGGGGGAAAAAGGCGAGCAGTACTTC.

A few counts support this clone. The J gene is TRBJ2-7, the V gene TRBV6-2 or TRBV6-3; 10 bases map to TRBD2. CDR3 size: 15 residues. V lost 0 bases and J lost 3; bases outside the gene matches: 2. Germline assignment: CDR1 MNHEY and CDR2 SVGEGT. CDR3 DNA sequence: TGTGCCAGCAGTTACTCGCTAGCGGGGGACTACGAGCAGTACTTC. As protein: CASSYSLAGDYEQYF.

The V and J genes are TRBV7-2 and TRBJ1-2; possible D gene TRBD1, 5 bases. The V end lost 5 bases, the J end lost 8 bases, and 18 bases lay between the germline ends. This CDR3 contains 14 residues. Germline V gene data show CDR1 as SGHTA and CDR2 as FQGNSA. CDR3 coding DNA: TGTGCCAGCAGCCCCCCGGGGAGGGACGGCGGCTACACCTTC. It codes for CASSPPGRDGGYTF.

This chain links TRBV13 with TRBJ2-7; TRBD2 aligns across 7 bases. The CDR3 loop spans 15 amino acids. Germline CDR1 is PRHDT and CDR2 is FYEKMQ (reference sequence). The trim removed 0 bases at V and 6 bases at J, leaving 8 bases unmatched. The CDR3 DNA follows: TGTGCCAGCAGCTTAGGGGGCGGGGGAGCGTCCGAGCAGTACTTC. Encoded protein: CASSLGGGGASEQYF.

This chain joins TRBV10-3 and TRBJ2-5; TRBD1 is a possible D gene (6 bases). Germline V gives CDR1 ENHRY, CDR2 SYGVKD. This CDR3 is 16 amino acids long. V was shortened by 4 bases and J by 10 bases, with 25 bases between the two germline ends. The CDR3 coding sequence is TGTGCCATCAGTGCGTCCCCACAGGGTCCCCAAGGTGACCAGTACTTC. This encodes CAISASPQGPQGDQYF.

This chain links TRBV5-1 with TRBJ1-5; 7 nucleotides align to TRBD1. The ends lost 4 bases at V and 2 bases at J; junction bases unmatched: 6. The germline V gene encodes CDR1 SGHRS and CDR2 YFSETQ. CDR3 length: 15 amino acids. The CDR3 protein is CASSPGTVGNQPQHF. Written as DNA, the CDR3 is TGCGCCAGCAGCCCCGGGACAGTAGGCAATCAGCCCCAGCATTTT.

This rearrangement joins TRBV6-5 to TRBJ2-1; TRBD2 matches at 7 bases. J gave up 0 bases and V 6 bases, and 5 bases lay outside the gene matches. The germline CDR1 and CDR2 sequences are MNHEY and SVGAGI. The CDR3 extends over 15 amino acids. The CDR3 sequence: CASRLAGSSYNEQFF. The DNA for the CDR3 is TGTGCCAGCAGGTTAGCGGGCTCCTCCTACAATGAGCAGTTCTTC.

CDR3 amino acids: CASSLVGDTQYF. The CDR3 DNA sequence: TGTGCCAGCAGTTTGGTCGGGGATACGCAGTATTTT. The chain joins TRBV27 to TRBJ2-3; D is uncertain. The CDR3 contains 12 residues. Deletions cut 3 bases from V and 6 bases from J, with 7 bases between. Germline CDR1 is MNHEY and CDR2 is SMNVEV (reference sequence).

CDR3 sequence (DNA): TGTGCCAGCAGTCCCGTAGCGGGGGGCCGAACCGGGGAGCTGTTTTTT. Translating it yields CASSPVAGGRTGELFF. The chain recombines TRBV2 with TRBJ2-2; 10 nucleotides align to TRBD2. The CDR3 covers 16 residues. The junction had 8 bases not matched to a gene; V was cut back by 5 bases and J by 5 bases. CDR1 and CDR2 from the germline V gene are SNHLY and FYNNEI.

J is TRBJ2-7 and V is TRBV27; weak D call: TRBD2 (5 bases). Germline CDR1 and CDR2: MNHEY and SMNVEV (reference sequence). Trimming stripped 0 bases from V and 6 bases from J, with 12 bases between. CDR3 size: 14 residues. CDR3 DNA: TGTGCCAGCAGTTTATCGTTTGCGGCGGGCGAGCAGTACTTC. This sequence encodes CASSLSFAAGEQYF.

V and J are TRBV5-1 and TRBJ1-6; 10 bases match TRBD1. This CDR3 contains 15 residues. Germline CDR1 reads SGHRS; CDR2 reads YFSETQ. The trim removed 0 bases at V and 9 bases at J, leaving 3 bases unmatched. CDR3 loop: CASSLGQGAGSPLHF. CDR3 in DNA: TGCGCCAGCAGCTTGGGACAGGGGGCAGGTTCACCCCTCCACTTT. Based on the CDR3 plus reference TRBV5-1 and TRBJ1-6, the full variable domain is KAGVTQTPRYLIKTRGQQVTLSCSPISGHRSVSWYQQTPGQGLQFLFEYFSETQRNKGNFPGRFSGRQFSNSRSEMNVSTLELGDSALYLCASSLGQGAGSPLHFGNGTRLTVT.

This clone was detected only once. This CDR3 reads CASTAPAYLAFLYNEQFF. Here the CDR3 DNA reads TGTGCCAGCACCGCCCCGGCGTACCTAGCCTTTCTCTACAATGAGCAGTTCTTC. The chain uses TRBV21-1 and TRBJ2-1; TRBD2, the table's D call, was not compared with the DNA. TRBV21-1 is termed a pseudogene. CDR3 length: 18 amino acids.

This clone was recorded a few times. The CDR3 sequence: CASSFQGVYQETQYF. DNA of the CDR3: TGCGCCAGCAGCTTCCAGGGGGTCTACCAAGAGACCCAGTACTTC. The rearrangement joins TRBV5-1 to TRBJ2-5; TRBD1 aligns across 7 bases. The junction had 4 bases not matched to a gene; V was cut back by 2 bases and J by 0 bases. The CDR3 spans 15 residues. CDR1 SGHRS and CDR2 YFSETQ come from the germline V gene.

The chain employs TRBV3-1 (or the pseudogene TRBV3-2) and TRBJ2-7; tentative D call: TRBD1 (5 bases). V was cut by 0 bases and J by 9 bases, with 15 bases left in between. The CDR3 spans 14 residues. Germline assignment: CDR1 LGHDT and CDR2 YNNKEL (reference sequence). CDR3 DNA sequence: TGTGCCAGCAGCCAAGAGGGGCAAGGCCTCGGGCAGTACTTC. As protein: CASSQEGQGLGQYF.

This chain joins TRBV11-2 and TRBJ2-1, with 7 nucleotides matching TRBD2. The trim removed 0 bases at V and 7 bases at J, leaving 6 bases unmatched. CDR1 is SGHAT, CDR2 FQNNGV, per germline. This CDR3 is 15 amino acids long. CDR3 region: CASSLETAGTNEQFF. CDR3 in DNA: TGTGCCAGCAGCTTAGAAACAGCGGGAACGAATGAGCAGTTCTTC.

This clone appeared a single time. The chain joins TRBV5-4 to TRBJ1-1, with D possibly being TRBD1 (6 bases). Germline CDR1 reads SGHNT; CDR2 reads YYREEE (reference sequence). This CDR3 comprises 13 residues. The V and J ends lost 1 base and 7 bases respectively, with 11 bases between them. The chain's CDR3 is CASSLQGYGEAFF. DNA of the CDR3: TGTGCCAGCAGCTTGCAGGGGTATGGTGAAGCTTTCTTT.

The chain employs TRBV6-5 and TRBJ2-4; TRBD1 matches 9 bases. The trim removed 4 bases at V and 0 bases at J, leaving 4 bases unmatched. Germline CDR1 is MNHEY and CDR2 is SVGAGI. CDR3 length: 16 amino acids. The CDR3 region is CASSSGQGLAKNIQYF. The CDR3 region has the DNA TGTGCCAGCAGTTCCGGACAGGGGCTAGCCAAAAACATTCAGTACTTC.

This clone showed up just a few times. The V gene is TRBV7-9, the J gene TRBJ1-1, with a tentative D call TRBD1 (6 bases). The V and J ends lost 5 bases and 8 bases respectively, with 12 bases between them. Germline CDR1 reads SEHNR; CDR2 reads FQNEAQ (reference sequence). CDR3 length: 12 residues. The CDR3 loop reads CASSATGTEAFF. The CDR3 nucleotides are TGTGCCAGCAGCGCCACAGGGACCGAAGCTTTCTTT.

This chain uses TRBV27 with TRBJ2-3; a possible D gene is TRBD1 (5 bases). The CDR3 has 15 amino acids. V was pared by 0 bases and J by 4 bases, with 11 bases between. Germline V gene lookup returns CDR1 MNHEY and CDR2 SMNVEV (reference sequence). The CDR3 DNA reads TGTGCCAGCAGTTTATCCGGCAGGGTCGCAGATACGCAGTATTTT. Amino acids: CASSLSGRVADTQYF.

The V gene is TRBV5-5, the J gene TRBJ2-2; 7 bases are shared with TRBD2. The V gene's germline CDR1 is SGHKS and CDR2 YYEKEE (reference sequence). This CDR3 has 16 residues. The junction had 5 bases not matched to a gene; V was cut back by 1 base and J by 2 bases. The CDR3 bases are TGTGCCAGCAGCTTGATGGCGGGGGTCAACACCGGGGAGCTGTTTTTT. It translates to CASSLMAGVNTGELFF.

This chain links TRBV19 with TRBJ2-3, with 9 nucleotides matching TRBD2. The CDR3 is made up of 15 amino acids. Germline trimming cut 8 bases from V and 1 base from J; bases unmatched to any gene: 7. Germline assignment: CDR1 LNHDA and CDR2 SQIVND (reference sequence). In DNA, the CDR3 is TGTGCCAGTGGTAGCGGGAGTGGGGGCACAGATACGCAGTATTTT. The encoded protein is CASGSGSGGTDTQYF.

The V and J genes are TRBV7-2 and TRBJ1-2, with 8 positions matching TRBD1. The length of the CDR3 is 13 residues. V dropped 5 bases and J dropped 7; count of bases not matched to a gene: 6. The germline V gene encodes CDR1 SGHTA and CDR2 FQGNSA. CDR3 sequence: CASSPGQGAGYTF. The CDR3 bases are TGTGCCAGCAGCCCAGGACAGGGCGCTGGCTACACCTTC.